This TCR beta chain emerged from a study of T cells in Graves' hyperthyroidism and ophthalmopathy. Hyperthyroidism of Graves' type that showed no ophthalmopathy progression within 18 months was stable. Those patients with uncontrolled infection, other autoimmune disease, pregnancy or lactation were excluded. TCR beta CDR3 region amplification was performed from RNA transcripts. Using the HTBI primer set, a first-round RT-PCR was run on the TCR CDR3. Via MiXCR, TCRdb re-called the multiplex PCR reads, giving one row per CDR3 protein. The table shows roughly 700,000 distinct CDR3 sequences, with around 15% occurring only once. The TCR was taken from a man in his forties or fifties with Graves' hyperthyroidism. The sequenced sample consisted of blood.

CDR3 sequence: CASRAATEQYF. The CDR3 DNA reads TGTGCCAGCAGGGCAGCCACCGAGCAGTACTTC. The gene calls are TRBV28 and TRBJ2-7; D not certain. V lost 6 bases, J lost 6 bases, and 9 bases lay in between. This CDR3 is 11 amino acids long. Germline values: CDR1 MDHEN, CDR2 SYDVKM.